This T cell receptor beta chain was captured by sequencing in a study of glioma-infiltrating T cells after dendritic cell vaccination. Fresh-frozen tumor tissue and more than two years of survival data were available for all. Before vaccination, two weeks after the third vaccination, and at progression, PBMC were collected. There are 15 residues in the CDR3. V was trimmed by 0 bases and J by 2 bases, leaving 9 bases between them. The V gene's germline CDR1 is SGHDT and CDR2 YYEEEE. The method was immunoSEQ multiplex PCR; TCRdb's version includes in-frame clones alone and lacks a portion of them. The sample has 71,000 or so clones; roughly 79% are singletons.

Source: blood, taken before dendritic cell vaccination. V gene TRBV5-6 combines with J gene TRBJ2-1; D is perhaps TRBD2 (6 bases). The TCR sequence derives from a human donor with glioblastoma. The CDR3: CASSLGGGAYNEQFF. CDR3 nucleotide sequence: TGTGCCAGCAGCTTGGGGGGCGGGGCCTACAATGAGCAGTTCTTC.